This T cell receptor (beta chain) was sequenced for a study of T-cell memory formation after mild COVID-19 (dated by TCRdb to the early 2020s). Notes on the research overall: TCR sequence clusters from the two donors were largely donor specific. T-cell clones expanding and contracting after mild COVID-19 in a couple of donors were tracked by longitudinal TCRalpha and TCRbeta repertoire sequencing. The cohort comprised two young, previously healthy adult volunteers, one female and one male. The paper's findings and limits, for the study overall: The detection of some responding clones in pre-infection memory suggests that pre-existing cross-reactive memory T cells joined the SARS-CoV-2 response. Whether the second-wave clones peaking on day 37 were SARS-CoV-2 specific was not confirmed. Clones that contracted from day 15 to 85 showed balanced CD4/CD8 phenotypes, whereas a second wave of clones that expanded from day 15 to 37 leaned towards CD4+. Contracting CD4+ clones were found mainly in CM and EM memory subsets, while CD8+ clones were enriched in EMRA. The study covered only two mild cases, and larger cohorts including severe cases with pre-infection samples were considered necessary.

Only a few counts were recorded for this clonotype. The target of this receptor is not known. There are no base qualities to consult, and no much larger clone falls within one base. Sequencing relied on an Illumina NovaSeq 6000. TCRalpha and TCRbeta cDNA libraries were constructed by 5'RACE with constant-segment primers, with sample barcodes and unique molecular identifiers being introduced. RNA was extracted from every sample with Trizol reagent. The libraries were amplified in two PCR steps, and the second step added a second sample barcode and Illumina TruSeq adapters. Sequencing of libraries was performed on an Illumina NovaSeq with 2 x 150 bp paired-end reads. Turning to the authors' computational methods: With migec v1.2.7, reads were demultiplexed and then collapsed into UMI-guided consensus sequences. Using mixcr v2.1.11, UMI consensuses were aligned to TRA and TRB V and J templates and then assembled into clonotypes. Clonotypes were classified as expanded or contracted when called significant by both edgeR and NoisET, with noise models trained on biological replicates. For edgeR calls, a false discovery rate-adjusted p below 0.01 and a log2 fold-change threshold of 1 were applied. As an exploratory analysis of dynamics, max-normalized trajectories of the 1000 most abundant clonotypes were examined with PCA combined with hierarchical clustering. The CD4 or CD8 phenotype of responding clones was assigned using the separately sequenced CD4+ and CD8+ repertoires. TCRdb reran the public reads through fastp at Q25 and MiXCR, keeping productive beta chains. Duplicate CDR3 protein sequences are folded into a single record with the most common DNA and genes. The V and J calls and clone size come from TCRdb's table, not from the authors' own analysis. The sample contains hundreds of thousands of distinct CDR3 sequences, more than 15% of them found a single time. The ten largest clones represent about a fifth of the sample.

PBMCs were isolated by Ficoll-Paque density gradient centrifugation. The CDR3 starts with the cysteine, ends with the phenylalanine, and has 14 residues. The DNA shown is the 42-base CDR3, in frame from base 1. V sheds 0 bases and J sheds 6 bases, leaving 9 bases between their ends. As encoded in the germline V gene, CDR1 is SGHRS while CDR2 is YFSETQ. The receptor chain draws on TRBV5-1 and TRBJ2-2; the D gene remains uncertain. The sequencing sample was made of PBMCs or a T cell subset sorted from them (not recorded which). The clonotype originates from a man younger than 35 who had mild COVID-19 (a few samples of this study predate the infection). The sample titles of this study are shuffled in the database, so cell type and time point are left out; the donor was told from shared clones. In nucleotides, the sequence is TGCGCCAGCAGCTTGGGCGCCAACCCCGGGGAGCTGTTTTTT. The encoded protein is CASSLGANPGELFF.